This T cell receptor beta chain originates from a study of CD8 T cells in ankylosing spondylitis. This clonotype was detected many times. Its cognate antigen is unknown. Study-level points and caveats: Under 10 highly homologous variants formed a TCR beta motif that appeared characteristic of ankylosing spondylitis blood.

CDR1 is SGHTA, CDR2 FQGNSA, per germline. Trimming stripped 4 bases from V and 1 base from J, with 14 bases between. The CDR3 extends over 16 amino acids. TCRdb re-analysed the 5' RACE reads in MiXCR, keeping a single row per CDR3 protein. The sample includes fewer than 400,000 distinct CDR3 sequences, approximately 8% of them seen just once. This rearrangement joins TRBV7-2 to TRBJ1-5, with a weak D call TRBD1 (6 bases). The sample consisted of blood, either unsorted or a sorted T cell fraction (not recorded which). This sequence originates from a male donor with ankylosing spondylitis. Here the CDR3 DNA reads TGTGCCAGCAGCTACTCCGGGGGCTTGAGCAATCAGCCCCAGCATTTT. It encodes CASSYSGGLSNQPQHF. Using reference TRBV7-2 and TRBJ1-5 for the parts outside the CDR3, the full variable domain is GAGVSQSPSNKVTEKGKDVELRCDPISGHTALYWYRQSLGQGLEFLIYFQGNSAPDKSGLPSDRFSAERTGGSVSTLTIQRTQQEDSAVYLCASSYSGGLSNQPQHFGDGTRLSIL.